This T cell receptor (beta chain) comes out of a study of shared clonotypes between healthy human individuals. Unmatched junction bases numbered 7, after V lost 5 bases and J lost 0 bases. Germline V gene lookup returns CDR1 MDHEN and CDR2 SYDVKM. CDR3 length: 15 residues. Profiling relied on immunoSEQ multiplex PCR, and the TCRdb table lists in-frame clones only, not all of them. Of hundreds of thousands of clones in the sample, around 73% were seen once. The V gene is TRBV28, the J gene TRBJ2-7, with TRBD1 identical over 7 bases. This TCR derives from a woman under 40 in good health. Sequences were obtained from memory CD4+ T cells sorted from blood. Subset: CD45RA-negative fraction. The CDR3 loop is CASSKTTGFSYEQYF. As DNA, the CDR3 is TGTGCCAGCAGTAAGACGACAGGGTTCTCCTACGAGCAGTACTTC.